This T cell receptor (beta chain) was captured by sequencing in a study of identifying expanded T cells in peripheral blood. Only in-frame clones appear in the TCRdb table, and some are missing; sequencing was by immunoSEQ multiplex PCR. The sample has 90,000 to 100,000 clones, 88% seen once. The CDR3 is made up of 16 amino acids. Germline assignment: CDR1 KGHSH and CDR2 LQKENI. V shed 6 bases and J 1 base; nucleotides not matched to a gene: 4. Sequenced: blood. V usage is TRBV18 and J usage is TRBJ2-2; 11 nucleotides align to TRBD2. The sequence was obtained from a person between 18 and 70 years old in good health. DNA for the CDR3: TGTGCCAGCTCCCCTGGACTAGCGGGGAACACCGGGGAGCTGTTTTTT. Amino acids: CASSPGLAGNTGELFF.